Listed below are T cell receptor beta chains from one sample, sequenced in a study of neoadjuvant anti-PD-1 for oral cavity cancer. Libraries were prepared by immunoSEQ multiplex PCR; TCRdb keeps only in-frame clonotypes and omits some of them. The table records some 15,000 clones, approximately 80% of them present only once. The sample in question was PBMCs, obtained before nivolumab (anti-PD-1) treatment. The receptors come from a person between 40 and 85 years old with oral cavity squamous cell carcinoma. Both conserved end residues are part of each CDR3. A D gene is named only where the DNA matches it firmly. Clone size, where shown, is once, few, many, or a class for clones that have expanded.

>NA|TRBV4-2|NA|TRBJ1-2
CASSQGADWIAYGYTF
TGTGCCAGCAGCCAAGGGGCCGACTGGATTGCCTATGGCTACACCTTC
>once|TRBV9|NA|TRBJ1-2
CASTKTEGTGYGYTF
TGTGCCAGCACCAAGACAGAGGGGACGGGTTATGGCTACACCTTC
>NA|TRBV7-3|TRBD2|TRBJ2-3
CASSRGLAGDGTTQYF
TGTGCCAGCAGCCGCGGACTAGCGGGGGATGGCACTACGCAGTATTTT
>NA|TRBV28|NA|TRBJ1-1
CASRDPRGVGGNTEAFF
TGTGCCAGCAGAGACCCCAGAGGTGTCGGTGGGAACACTGAAGCTTTCTTT
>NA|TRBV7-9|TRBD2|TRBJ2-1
CASSYMTSEDEQFF
TGTGCCAGCAGCTATATGACTAGCGAGGATGAGCAGTTCTTC
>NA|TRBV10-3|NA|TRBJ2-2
CATARNTGELFF
TGTGCCACCGCGAGGAACACCGGGGAGCTGTTTTTT
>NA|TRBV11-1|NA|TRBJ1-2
CASSYEGSGYTF
TGTGCCAGCAGCTATGAGGGGAGCGGCTACACCTTC
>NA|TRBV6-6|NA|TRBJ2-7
CASSHQGSEQYF
TGTGCCAGCAGCCACCAGGGAAGCGAGCAGTACTTC
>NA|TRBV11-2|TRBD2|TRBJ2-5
CASSFGALRLAGKQETQYF
TGTGCCAGCAGCTTCGGAGCCCTACGTCTAGCGGGCAAACAAGAGACCCAGTACTTC
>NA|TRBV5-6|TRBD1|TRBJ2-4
CASSLFSGGAKNIQYF
TGTGCCAGCAGCTTATTTTCAGGGGGTGCCAAAAACATTCAGTACTTC
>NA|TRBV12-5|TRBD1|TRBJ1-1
CASMTGGNTEAFF
TGTGCTAGTATGACAGGGGGGAACACTGAAGCTTTCTTT
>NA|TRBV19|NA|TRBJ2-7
CASSWSYEQYF
TGTGCCAGTAGTTGGAGCTACGAGCAGTACTTC
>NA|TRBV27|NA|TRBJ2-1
CASSNRNNEQFF
TGTGCCAGCAGTAACAGAAACAATGAGCAGTTCTTC
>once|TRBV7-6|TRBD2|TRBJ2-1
CASSPISGTAYNEQFF
TGTGCCAGCAGCCCCATTAGCGGGACTGCCTACAATGAGCAGTTCTTC
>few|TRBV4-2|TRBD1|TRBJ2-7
CASSQDLVGGQGAEQYF
TGTGCCAGCAGCCAAGATCTAGTCGGCGGACAGGGGGCCGAGCAGTACTTC
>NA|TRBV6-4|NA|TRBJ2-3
CASSDSPFSTDTQYF
TGTGCCAGCAGTGACTCACCCTTTAGCACAGATACGCAGTATTTT
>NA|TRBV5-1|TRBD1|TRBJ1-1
CASSLGTGKNTEAFF
TGCGCCAGCAGCTTAGGGACAGGAAAGAACACTGAAGCTTTCTTT
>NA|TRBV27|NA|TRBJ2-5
CASSSRHLSRETQYF
TGTGCCAGCAGTTCAAGACACTTATCCCGGGAGACCCAGTACTTC
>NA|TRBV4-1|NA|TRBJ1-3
CASSHTVSGNTIYF
TGCGCCAGCAGCCACACTGTCTCTGGAAACACCATATATTTT